The sequence of this TCR beta chain was determined in a study of identical twins. Study-level findings and limits: Instead of following the same donors, the conclusions were based on cross-sectional statistical analysis.

The CDR3 is 15 residues long. Germline-derived CDR1 and CDR2 are SGHDT and YYEEEE. V shed 4 bases and J 4 bases; nucleotides not matched to a gene: 10. As for this clonotype: What it binds is not known.

One entry per CDR3 protein results from TCRdb running MiXCR on the 5' RACE reads. The table includes about 520,000 distinct CDR3 sequences, less than 25% detected once. A further study also used this sample, focusing on T cells expressing NK-cell markers. That paper states: There were seven HCMV-seropositive donors and one seronegative donor among the eight sequenced. Dominant NKG2C+ clonotypes made up roughly 1.0-8% of CD8+ T cells in several donors.

The specimen sequenced was CD4+ T cells sorted from blood. This receptor was taken from a woman under 30 in good health. The chain recombines TRBV5-6 with TRBJ2-7, with TRBD1 identical over 8 bases. CDR3 in amino acids: CASSLLPGQVYEQYF. The CDR3 DNA follows: TGTGCCAGCAGCCTCTTGCCGGGACAGGTTTACGAGCAGTACTTC.